This T cell receptor beta chain was captured by sequencing in a study of identical twins. Whole-study results and caveats: Instead of following the same donors, the conclusions were based on cross-sectional statistical analysis.

Note on this clonotype: Its target is unknown.

From the 5' RACE reads, TCRdb called clonotypes with MiXCR, one entry per CDR3 protein. The sample includes 460,000 or so distinct CDR3 sequences, approximately 14% of them seen just once. V dropped 9 bases and J dropped 2 bases, with 14 bases sitting between them. CDR3 length: 15 residues. The germline V gene encodes CDR1 SNHLY and CDR2 FYNNEI. The same sample was also studied in work on yellow fever vaccine responses in identical twins.

The receptor comes from a woman younger than 35 in good health. The gene calls are TRBV2 and TRBJ2-6; a possible D gene is TRBD2 (5 bases). Sequencing was done on a sample of CD4+ T cells sorted from blood. In DNA form, the CDR3 reads TGTGCCAGAGTGCGGGTCACTGCTGGGGCCAACGTCCTGACTTTC. Its protein product is CARVRVTAGANVLTF.